Each of the 25 T cell receptor beta chains below was sequenced from the same sample in a study of neurological immune-mediated disorders. The time point: longitudinal time-point 1 (baseline). TCRdb passed the 5' RACE reads through MiXCR, listing each CDR3 protein once. This table has tens of thousands of distinct CDR3 sequences, around 10% appearing once. The sequenced material came from PBMCs. The receptors derive from a male donor with HTLV-1-associated myelopathy (HAM/TSP).

In this sample, this clonotype turned up many times. The chain is built from TRBV27 and TRBJ1-1; tentatively, D is TRBD1 (6 bases). CDR1 is MNHEY, CDR2 SMNVEV, per germline (reference sequence). CDR3 size: 14 residues. V lost 5 bases, J lost 2 bases, and 12 bases lay in between. The CDR3 loop reads CASSPWTENTEAFF. The CDR3 DNA follows: TGTGCCAGCAGTCCTTGGACAGAAAACACTGAAGCTTTCTTT.

In its sample, this clonotype was seen many times. The chain couples TRBV21-1 to TRBJ2-7; TRBD2, the table's D call, was not compared with the DNA. TRBV21-1 is an annotated pseudogene. This CDR3 is 15 amino acids long. The CDR3 is CASSAIQRAYYEQYF. CDR3 bases: TGTGCCAGCAGCGCGATCCAGCGGGCATACTACGAGCAGTACTTC.

The table lists this clonotype with many counts. The chain couples TRBV6-5 to TRBJ2-5; D unresolved. CDR1 is MNHEY, CDR2 SVGAGI, per germline. CDR3 size: 13 residues. V was trimmed by 2 bases and J by 4 bases, leaving 8 bases between them. The CDR3 region is CASSYPQGETQYF. CDR3 nucleotide sequence: TGTGCCAGCAGTTACCCTCAAGGAGAGACCCAGTACTTC.

The sample holds many counts of this clonotype. This chain joins TRBV5-5 and TRBJ2-7; TRBD1 matches at 9 bases. The ends lost 4 bases at V and 2 bases at J; junction bases unmatched: 7. The CDR3 totals 15 residues. Germline CDR1 and CDR2: SGHKS and YYEKEE (reference sequence). The CDR3 reads CASSIPGQGPYEQYF. In nucleotides, the CDR3 is TGTGCCAGCAGCATTCCGGGACAGGGCCCCTACGAGCAGTACTTC.

This clonotype is labeled as medium-sized. The V and J genes are TRBV20-1 and TRBJ2-3, with 8 bases aligning to TRBD2. The CDR3 is 14 amino acids. Trimming cost V 3 bases and J 2 bases; bases outside gene matches: 4. CDR1 is DFQATT, CDR2 SNEGSKA, per germline (reference sequence). The CDR3 DNA is TGCAGTGCTAGTCGGACTAGCATCACAGATACGCAGTATTTT. Its protein product is CSASRTSITDTQYF.

In this sample, this clonotype turned up many times. This rearrangement joins TRBV6-5 to TRBJ1-6; 8 nucleotides line up with TRBD1. CDR1 and CDR2 (germline): MNHEY, SVGAGI. The J segment lost 9 bases and the V segment lost 6 bases, leaving 7 bases of the junction unmatched. CDR3 length: 14 residues. The CDR3 here is CASSLDRGTSPLHF. The CDR3 DNA follows: TGTGCCAGCAGCCTCGACAGGGGCACTTCACCCCTCCACTTT.

This clonotype has ten or more counts. The rearrangement uses TRBV20-1 and TRBJ2-7, with D perhaps TRBD1 (5 bases). The CDR3 loop spans 14 amino acids. From germline, CDR1 is DFQATT and CDR2 SNEGSKA (reference sequence). Trimming took off 6 bases at V and 2 bases at J, with 17 bases between the two ends. CDR3 DNA sequence: TGCAGTGCGGATGACAGAAATCAACCCTACGAGCAGTACTTC. It specifies CSADDRNQPYEQYF.

This clonotype was detected ten times or more. The rearrangement links TRBV6-4 to TRBJ2-1; 13 bases align to TRBD2. Trimming took 6 bases from V and 7 from J; bases not matched to a gene: 6. CDR3 size: 15 residues. Germline V gives CDR1 MRHNA, CDR2 SNTAGT. The CDR3 reads CASSAGLAGSNEQFF. Here the CDR3 DNA reads TGTGCCAGCAGCGCGGGACTAGCGGGGTCTAATGAGCAGTTCTTC.

This clonotype was counted ten times or more. The chain couples TRBV5-1 to TRBJ1-2, with D unclear. The CDR3 runs to 13 residues. The germline V gene encodes CDR1 SGHRS and CDR2 YFSETQ. V shed 4 bases and J shed 4 bases, with 11 bases lying between them. CDR3 nucleotide sequence: TGCGCCAGCAGCCCAACTGCAGGCTATGGCTACACCTTC. Its translation: CASSPTAGYGYTF.

This clonotype was counted many times. The rearrangement links TRBV20-1 to TRBJ2-3; D call uncertain. Trimming cost V 3 bases and J 2 bases, with 12 bases left between them. Germline V gives CDR1 DFQATT, CDR2 SNEGSKA (reference sequence). The CDR3 runs 14 residues. CDR3 region: CSASMPPLTDTQYF. In DNA form, the CDR3 reads TGCAGTGCTAGTATGCCACCACTCACAGATACGCAGTATTTT.

This clonotype appeared many times. The rearrangement links TRBV20-1 to TRBJ2-5; TRBD2 agrees at 14 bases. CDR3 length: 14 residues. From germline, CDR1 is DFQATT and CDR2 SNEGSKA (reference sequence). The V and J ends lost 4 bases and 5 bases, in that order; junction bases with no gene match: 3. Here the CDR3 DNA reads TGCAGTGCTATGACTAGCGGGGGGGCGGAGACCCAGTACTTC. Amino acids: CSAMTSGGAETQYF.

There are many counts of this clonotype. The chain combines TRBV10-3 with TRBJ1-5, with a tentative D call TRBD1 (5 bases). The CDR3 sequence is 13 residues long. Trimming stripped 6 bases from V and 7 bases from J, with 13 bases between. Germline assignment: CDR1 ENHRY and CDR2 SYGVKD. The CDR3 loop reads CAISRETGQPQHF. In nucleotides, the CDR3 is TGTGCCATCAGCAGGGAAACGGGGCAGCCCCAGCATTTT.

This clonotype appeared a few times. In DNA form, the CDR3 reads TGCGCCAGCAGCCAAGATCCTCCTACCCCTGGACTAGCGGGGGGGCAGTTCTTC. Translating gives CASSQDPPTPGLAGGQFF. The rearrangement uses TRBV4-1 and TRBJ2-1, with TRBD2 matching 14 bases. Germline lookup yields CDR1 MGHRA and CDR2 YSYEKL. V was clipped by 0 bases and J by 12 bases; unmatched bases: 13. This CDR3 spans 18 amino acids.

This clonotype was detected ten times or more. The J gene is TRBJ2-3, the V gene TRBV7-9, with 9 bases fitting TRBD2. Germline V gene data show CDR1 as SEHNR and CDR2 as FQNEAQ (reference sequence). CDR3 length equals 16 residues. V was clipped by 4 bases and J by 2 bases; unmatched bases: 7. The CDR3 sequence: CASSSERGAYTDTQYF. The CDR3, as DNA: TGTGCCAGCAGCTCCGAGCGGGGGGCTTACACAGATACGCAGTATTTT.

This sequence joins TRBV6-1 and TRBJ2-7; TRBD1 matches 7 bases. Trimming at V came to 1 base and at J to 3 bases, leaving 3 bases not matched to a gene. This CDR3 region has 14 residues. Germline lookup yields CDR1 MNHNS and CDR2 SASEGT. In DNA form, the CDR3 reads TGTGCCAGCAGTGAAGGACAGGGATTCTACGAGCAGTACTTC. Protein product: CASSEGQGFYEQYF.

This clonotype was seen repeatedly, ten times or more. The V call is TRBV24-1, the J call TRBJ2-7, with 9 bases aligning to TRBD1. The CDR3 spans 15 residues. Germline V gene lookup returns CDR1 KGHDR and CDR2 SFDVKD. V gave up 4 bases and J gave up 1 base; unmatched junction bases: 4. The CDR3 sequence is CATSDPGTGSYEQYF. As DNA, the CDR3 is TGTGCCACCAGTGACCCCGGGACAGGGTCCTACGAGCAGTACTTC.

This clonotype has ten or more counts. V usage is TRBV5-5 and J usage is TRBJ1-2; no firm D call. Trimming stripped 1 base from V and 8 bases from J, with 21 bases between. The CDR3 has 16 amino acids. CDR1 SGHKS and CDR2 YYEKEE come from the germline V gene (reference sequence). In nucleotides, the CDR3 is TGTGCCAGCAGCTTGCTATCTTGGGTATCCCACCGGGGCTACACCTTC. The encoded protein is CASSLLSWVSHRGYTF. Looking up the rest from reference TRBV5-5 and TRBJ1-2 gives the full variable domain: DAGVTQSPTHLIKTRGQQVTLRCSPISGHKSVSWYQQVLGQGPQFIFQYYEKEERGRGNFPDRFSARQFPNYSSELNVNALLLGDSALYLCASSLLSWVSHRGYTFGSGTRLTVV.

Many counts were recorded for this clonotype. This sequence joins TRBV9 and TRBJ2-3, with D perhaps matching TRBD2 (5 bases). The V end lost 3 bases, the J end lost 0 bases, and 14 bases lay between the germline ends. The CDR3 loop spans 16 amino acids. CDR1 and CDR2 (germline): SGDLS, YYNGEE. DNA of the CDR3: TGTGCCAGCAGCGCGGGAAGGTTAACTAGCACAGATACGCAGTATTTT. Translating gives CASSAGRLTSTDTQYF.

This clonotype came up many times. The chain is built from TRBV4-3 and TRBJ2-5; unclear D gene. V dropped 0 bases and J dropped 5 bases, with 7 bases sitting between them. The germline CDR1 and CDR2 sequences are LGHNA and YSLEER. The CDR3 contains 13 residues. CDR3 in amino acids: CASSQEPAETQYF. The CDR3 DNA follows: TGCGCCAGCAGCCAAGAGCCCGCCGAGACCCAGTACTTC.

The table lists this clonotype with many counts. V gene TRBV7-9 combines with J gene TRBJ1-1; D is unclear. V lost 5 bases to trimming and J lost 8 bases, with 15 bases between them. Germline CDR1 SEHNR, CDR2 FQNEAQ (reference sequence). This CDR3 is built from 13 residues. The chain's CDR3 is CASSQETRGEAFF. CDR3 nucleotides: TGTGCCAGCAGCCAAGAAACCCGAGGGGAAGCTTTCTTT.

V and J are TRBV24-1 and TRBJ1-2; weak D call: TRBD1 (6 bases). Germline CDR1 and CDR2: KGHDR and SFDVKD. Trimming took off 7 bases at V and 7 bases at J, with 18 bases between the two ends. This CDR3 comprises 14 residues. Here the CDR3 DNA reads TGTGCCACCAGCCACGGAGGGGGGCGATCTGGCTACACCTTC. This gives the protein CATSHGGGRSGYTF.

The CDR3 here is CASSPGRGLNQPQHF. As DNA, the CDR3 is TGTGCCAGCAGCCCCGGCAGGGGCCTTAATCAGCCCCAGCATTTT. V is TRBV7-8 and J is TRBJ1-5, with a tentative D call TRBD1 (6 bases). Germline CDR1 SGHVS, CDR2 FQNEAQ. V was shortened by 5 bases and J by 4 bases, with 15 bases between the two germline ends. The CDR3 extends over 15 amino acids.

This clonotype was observed at least ten times. The chain employs TRBV6-5 and TRBJ2-5; possibly TRBD1 for D (6 bases). V was clipped by 9 bases and J by 5 bases, with 10 bases between them. Germline V gene sequence: CDR1 MNHEY, CDR2 SVGAGI. This CDR3 region has 11 residues. For the CDR3, the DNA is TGTGCCAGTCTTAGGGGGGAGACCCAGTACTTC. It specifies CASLRGETQYF.

This clonotype was detected many times. CDR3 sequence reads: CSALTSGGALQYF. DNA for the CDR3: TGCAGTGCCCTGACTAGCGGGGGGGCCCTACAGTATTTT. The chain employs TRBV20-1 and TRBJ2-3; 14 bases line up with TRBD2. The CDR3 consists of 13 residues. Germline V gives CDR1 DFQATT, CDR2 SNEGSKA (reference sequence). The V segment lost 6 bases and the J segment 12 bases; nucleotides outside the gene matches: 8.

This clonotype has ten or more counts. J is TRBJ1-1 and V is TRBV6-5; D is perhaps TRBD1 (6 bases). The CDR3 consists of 15 residues. Germline assignment: CDR1 MNHEY and CDR2 SVGAGI. Trimming took 6 bases from V and 1 from J, leaving 15 bases between them. The CDR3 DNA is TGTGCCAGCAGCCTTGGGGGCGCTGGGAACACTGAAGCTTTCTTT. It codes for CASSLGGAGNTEAFF.